The clone carrying this T cell receptor (beta chain) has just a few counts. Only in-frame clones appear in the TCRdb table, and some are missing; sequencing was by immunoSEQ multiplex PCR. In the table there are 330,000 or so clones, over 75% of which are singletons. This sample stems from a study of blood T cell repertoires in COVID-19. Clinical history reported by participants formed the basis on which cohorts were assigned. The CDR3 loop spans 14 amino acids. Trimming removed 5 bases from V and 7 bases from J; junction bases left unmatched: 8. The germline CDR1 and CDR2 sequences are GTSNPN and SVGIG (reference sequence).

J is TRBJ1-5 and V is TRBV30; 10 positions match TRBD1. The TCR originated in a man in his forties or fifties in a cohort exposed to, infected with or recovered from COVID-19 (not recorded which). The sequenced sample was PBMCs or T cells enriched from blood (not recorded which). CDR3: CAWDDRGLTQPQHF. The CDR3 DNA sequence: TGTGCCTGGGATGACAGGGGGCTCACCCAGCCCCAGCATTTT.